This T cell receptor (beta chain) originates from a study of regulatory T cells in long-lasting Graves disease. Study background: The antithyroid drugs taken by newly diagnosed Graves' patients had been used for under 3 months.

Study outcomes and limitations: Between persistent patients, 2,500 to 3,500 public clonotypes were shared, exceeding the 966 shared between new patients. Patients with persistent disease showed a bias toward TRBV28, TRBJ1-2 and TRBJ2-5.

CDR3 size: 17 residues. Germline V gene data show CDR1 as SEHNR and CDR2 as FQNEAQ (reference sequence). Trimming removed 5 bases from V and 0 bases from J; junction bases left unmatched: 5. Specified time point: newly diagnosed GD, antithyroid drugs for less than 3 months. The TCR library used RNA extracted from PBMCs. The sample holds many counts of this clonotype. Its antigen is not identified. Library construction for TCR beta used iRepertoire HTBI primers and Arm-PCR of CDR3 regions. MiXCR, run by TCRdb on the multiplex PCR reads, gives a single entry per CDR3 protein. The data hold about 560,000 distinct CDR3 sequences, with approximately 16% observed a single time. These data were also reused for a study on T cells in Graves' hyperthyroidism and ophthalmopathy. That work states: Uncontrolled infection, other autoimmune disease, pregnancy or lactation led to exclusion.

The receptor was derived from a man between 18 and 35 years old with Graves disease. The input for sequencing was peripheral blood mononuclear cells (PBMCs), taken at new diagnosis, from a patient treated with antithyroid drugs. The chain links TRBV7-9 to TRBJ2-7; TRBD2 agrees at 15 bases. As DNA, the CDR3 is TGTGCCAGCAGCCCCGGGACTAGCGGGAGGAACTCCTACGAGCAGTACTTC. It specifies CASSPGTSGRNSYEQYF.